This T cell receptor (beta chain) was documented in a study of T cell changes during pregnancy in multiple sclerosis. V gave up 4 bases and J gave up 0 bases; unmatched junction bases: 8. The CDR3 has 17 amino acids. Germline CDR1 ENHRY, CDR2 SYGVKD. Sequenced by immunoSEQ multiplex PCR; TCRdb stores in-frame clones only, minus some. The sample includes 25,000 to 40,000 clones, about nine tenths of them seen just once. This receptor was obtained from a female donor with multiple sclerosis, enrolled in a pregnancy study. The gene calls are TRBV10-3 and TRBJ2-7; 11 bases line up with TRBD2. Material: CD8+ T cells from peripheral blood mononuclear cells, obtained in the third trimester of pregnancy. The CDR3, as DNA: TGTGCCATCAGTGGGGGCACTAGCGGGAGAGGCTCCTACGAGCAGTACTTC. The encoded protein is CAISGGTSGRGSYEQYF.